This T cell receptor (beta chain) stems from a study of blood T cell repertoires in COVID-19. Whole-study context: COVID-19 samples collected from the United States, Italy and Spain covered acute and convalescent phases. In each case, the material was cDNA or gDNA derived from T cells, B-cell-depleted T cells, or PBMCs.

TCRdb's copy holds only in-frame clones and misses some; the assay was immunoSEQ multiplex PCR. The sample lists 89,000 or so clones, around 85% occurring once. Sequenced: peripheral blood. The receptor comes from a human donor in a cohort sampled during active COVID-19.

In DNA, the CDR3 is TGTGCCAGCAGGCGGGGGGCCTACGAGCAGTACTTC. Amino acid sequence: CASRRGAYEQYF. The chain joins TRBV6-5 to TRBJ2-7; 8 nucleotides agree with TRBD2. Germline V gives CDR1 MNHEY, CDR2 SVGAGI. The CDR3 sequence is 12 residues long. The trim removed 6 bases at V and 2 bases at J, leaving 0 bases unmatched.